These 26 T cell receptor beta chains share one sample of origin, sequenced in a study of beta chain features in type 1 diabetes. The isolated RNA, all of it, was reverse transcribed, so expressed TCRB transcripts were what got sequenced. Profiling relied on immunoSEQ multiplex PCR, and the TCRdb table lists in-frame clones only, not all of them. The table records around 180,000 clones, about 12% of them present only once. The sample was central memory CD4+ T cells from blood. The source of these receptors is a young woman in good health.

This clone turned up a few times. This chain links TRBV30 with TRBJ1-3; 8 bases are a match to TRBD1. The J segment lost 3 bases and the V segment lost 5 bases, leaving 12 bases of the junction unmatched. The germline CDR1 and CDR2 sequences are GTSNPN and SVGIG (reference sequence). CDR3 length equals 16 residues. In DNA, the CDR3 is TGTGCCTGGTTGCCTGGGCAGGGGGCCCGTGGAAACACCATATATTTT. It translates to CAWLPGQGARGNTIYF. Full variable domain (remainder filled in from reference TRBV30 and TRBJ1-3): SQTIHQWPATLVQPVGSPLSLECTVEGTSNPNLYWYRQAAGRGLQLLFYSVGIGQISSEVPQNLSASRPQDRQFILSSKKLLLSDSGFYLCAWLPGQGARGNTIYFGEGSWLTVV.

There are a few counts of this clone. The V call is TRBV7-3, the J call TRBJ2-4; D perhaps matches TRBD1 (5 bases). Looked up from germline, CDR1 is SGHTA and CDR2 is FQGTGA. The length of the CDR3 is 15 residues. V lost 5 bases and J 1 base, leaving 12 bases between the germline ends. The CDR3 spells CASSRTSGAKNIQYF. Here the CDR3 DNA reads TGTGCCAGCAGCCGGACCTCAGGGGCCAAAAACATTCAGTACTTC. Using reference TRBV7-3 and TRBJ2-4 for the parts outside the CDR3, the full variable domain is GAGVSQTPSNKVTEKGKYVELRCDPISGHTALYWYRQSLGQGPEFLIYFQGTGAADDSGLPNDRFFAVRPEGSVSTLKIQRTERGDSAVYLCASSRTSGAKNIQYFGAGTRLSVL.

About this clone itself: Distinct nucleotide sequences in the sample also encode this CDR3. The chain is built from TRBV28 and TRBJ1-1; 11 bases align to TRBD1. The CDR3 is 15 amino acids. With V trimmed by 5 bases and J by 4 bases, 6 bases remained unmatched. The germline V gene has CDR1 MDHEN and CDR2 SYDVKM. The CDR3 spells CASSLPGTGGTEAFF. Here the CDR3 DNA reads TGTGCCAGCAGTCTCCCCGGGACAGGGGGCACTGAAGCTTTCTTT.

The chain employs TRBV25-1 and TRBJ1-4; 9 nucleotides agree with TRBD1. The CDR3 is 15 amino acids. Germline V gene data show CDR1 as MGHDK and CDR2 as SYGVNS. Germline trimming cut 4 bases from V and 8 bases from J; bases unmatched to any gene: 8. Here the CDR3 DNA reads TGTGCCAGCAGTGCCGGGACAGGGTTTCGAGAAAAACTGTTTTTT. Translation gives CASSAGTGFREKLFF. Complete variable domain (other parts from reference TRBV25-1 and TRBJ1-4): EADIYQTPRYLVIGTGKKITLECSQTMGHDKMYWYQQDPGMELHLIHYSYGVNSTEKGDLSSESTVSRIRTEHFPLTLESARPSHTSQYLCASSAGTGFREKLFFGSGTQLSVL.

In this sample, this clone turned up a few times. This rearrangement joins TRBV14 to TRBJ1-3, with D unclear. Per the germline V gene, CDR1 is SGHDN and CDR2 is FVKESK. This CDR3 is 13 amino acids long. Trimming pared 4 bases from V and 7 bases from J, leaving 11 bases between. In nucleotides, the CDR3 is TGTGCCAGCAGCCCACGGGTGTGGAACACCATATATTTT. Protein sequence: CASSPRVWNTIYF.

This clone showed up just a few times. The rearrangement links TRBV5-1 to TRBJ2-5; the D gene is possibly TRBD2 (5 bases). The CDR3 spans 12 residues. The V gene's germline CDR1 is SGHRS and CDR2 YFSETQ. The germline V and J ends were trimmed by 5 bases and 3 bases, with 8 bases remaining between them. DNA for the CDR3: TGCGCCAGCAGAATACTAGAAGAGACCCAGTACTTC. Protein sequence: CASRILEETQYF.

This clone was counted only a few times. The CDR3 here is CSVESRVTEAFF. The CDR3 DNA follows: TGCAGCGTTGAGAGCAGGGTCACTGAAGCTTTCTTT. The V call is TRBV29-1, the J call TRBJ1-1; a possible D gene is TRBD1 (5 bases). CDR3 length equals 12 residues. In germline, CDR1 is SQVTM, CDR2 ANQGSEA. V was trimmed by 3 bases and J by 4 bases, leaving 9 bases between them.

Worth noting for this clone: At one of its ends the junction is not consistent with the germline gene, which may arise from a read error. The rearrangement uses TRBV7-7 and TRBJ2-1, with 9 bases identical to TRBD1. The CDR3 sequence is 13 residues long. Germline values: CDR1 SSHAT, CDR2 FNYEAQ (reference sequence). The CDR3 DNA follows: TGTGCTAGCAGCGCGGACAGGGGCAATGAGCAGTTCTTC. This gives the protein CASSADRGNEQFF.

The genes are TRBV7-2 and TRBJ1-5; TRBD1 is a possible D gene (5 bases). Deletions cut 0 bases from V and 0 bases from J, with 12 bases between. CDR3 size: 17 residues. Germline CDR1 and CDR2: SGHTA and FQGNSA. The CDR3 sequence: CASSLAQGLYSNQPQHF. The CDR3, as DNA: TGTGCCAGCAGCTTAGCGCAGGGCCTTTATAGCAATCAGCCCCAGCATTTT.

This clone came up a few times. J is TRBJ1-3 and V is TRBV30; no firm D call. Germline V lookup: CDR1 GTSNPN, CDR2 SVGIG (reference sequence). The ends were cut back, 0 bases at V and 1 base at J, with 13 bases in the middle. This CDR3 contains 16 residues. The CDR3 loop reads CAWSVPPTRSGNTIYF. The CDR3 DNA follows: TGTGCCTGGAGTGTACCCCCGACACGGTCTGGAAACACCATATATTTT.

This clone has a handful of counts. The rearrangement links TRBV15 to TRBJ2-7; tentatively, D is TRBD2 (6 bases). The CDR3 is 14 residues long. V dropped 1 base and J dropped 2 bases, with 9 bases sitting between them. Germline loops: CDR1 LNHNV, CDR2 YYDKDF (reference sequence). The CDR3 nucleotides are TGTGCCACCAGCAGAGCCCAGCGGGCCTACGAGCAGTACTTC. Translation gives CATSRAQRAYEQYF.

This clone appeared a few times. The chain links TRBV30 to TRBJ2-7; weak D call: TRBD2 (6 bases). This CDR3 region has 13 residues. Germline CDR1 and CDR2: GTSNPN and SVGIG (reference sequence). V lost 0 bases, J lost 6 bases, and 12 bases lay in between. CDR3 nucleotide sequence: TGTGCCTGGAGTGTAAGGCCGGGAGTCGAGCAGTACTTC. Its protein is CAWSVRPGVEQYF.

This chain uses TRBV18 with TRBJ2-7, with TRBD2 matching 7 bases. This CDR3 spans 13 amino acids. Looked up from germline, CDR1 is KGHSH and CDR2 is LQKENI. The J segment lost 5 bases and the V segment lost 2 bases, leaving 3 bases of the junction unmatched. CDR3 in amino acids: CASSPREGDEQYF. CDR3 bases: TGTGCCAGCTCACCAAGGGAGGGAGACGAGCAGTACTTC.

DNA of the CDR3: TGTGCCAGCAGGCTCATGGGAGCTTCCTACAATGAGCAGTTCTTC. This encodes CASRLMGASYNEQFF. The rearrangement uses TRBV6-1 and TRBJ2-1, with a tentative D call TRBD2 (5 bases). The CDR3 extends over 15 amino acids. Per germline, CDR1 MNHNS and CDR2 SASEGT. Trimming took off 6 bases at V and 1 base at J, with 13 bases between the two ends.

This chain joins TRBV29-1 and TRBJ1-1; 8 bases match TRBD1. V shed 4 bases, J shed 4 bases, and the junction held 8 bases outside the gene matches. The CDR3 extends over 14 amino acids. Germline CDR1 and CDR2: SQVTM and ANQGSEA. CDR3 in amino acids: CSVVQGAMTTEAFF. For the CDR3, the DNA is TGCAGCGTTGTGCAGGGGGCGATGACCACTGAAGCTTTCTTT.

The chain has TRBV4-1 and TRBJ2-2; a weak D match, TRBD2 (5 bases). Germline CDR1 reads MGHRA; CDR2 reads YSYEKL. The CDR3 is 14 residues long. The V gene lost 1 base and the J gene lost 6 bases, with 9 bases spanning the gap. The CDR3 reads CASSQGPGSGELFF. The DNA of the CDR3 is TGCGCCAGCAGCCAAGGGCCGGGGTCCGGGGAGCTGTTTTTT.

There are a few counts of this clone. The rearrangement links TRBV5-6 to TRBJ1-3; D is possibly TRBD1 (6 bases). CDR3 length equals 16 residues. Trimming shortened V by 6 bases and J by 0 bases, and 16 bases separated the two germline ends. CDR1 is SGHDT, CDR2 YYEEEE, per germline. CDR3 sequence: CASTVSGGHSGNTIYF. The CDR3 DNA sequence: TGTGCCAGCACCGTATCGGGGGGCCACTCTGGAAACACCATATATTTT.

This chain joins TRBV9 and TRBJ2-5, with 7 positions matching TRBD1. V lost 0 bases and J lost 3; bases outside the gene matches: 2. Germline CDR1 reads SGDLS; CDR2 reads YYNGEE. This CDR3 has 14 amino acids. The CDR3 here is CASSVEQGKETQYF. The CDR3, as DNA: TGTGCCAGCAGCGTAGAACAGGGGAAAGAGACCCAGTACTTC.

The V and J genes are TRBV20-1 and TRBJ2-7; D perhaps matches TRBD2 (5 bases). Trimming stripped 3 bases from V and 2 bases from J, with 5 bases between. Germline CDR1 DFQATT, CDR2 SNEGSKA (reference sequence). This CDR3 is built from 11 residues. DNA for the CDR3: TGCAGTGCTAGGAGGGCCTACGAGCAGTACTTC. It is translated as CSARRAYEQYF.

This clone has only a few counts. V is TRBV5-4 and J is TRBJ1-2; TRBD1 matches at 8 bases. V gave up 5 bases and J gave up 3 bases; unmatched junction bases: 9. This CDR3 spans 15 amino acids. CDR1 and CDR2 from the germline V gene are SGHNT and YYREEE (reference sequence). The CDR3 reads CASSPQGALYYGYTF. CDR3 sequence (DNA): TGTGCCAGCAGTCCGCAGGGGGCTCTATACTATGGCTACACCTTC.

This clone was picked up a small number of times. V is TRBV11-2 and J is TRBJ2-1, with TRBD2 matching 7 bases. The CDR3 is 16 amino acids. The junction had 12 bases not matched to a gene; V was cut back by 6 bases and J by 4 bases. The germline CDR1 and CDR2 sequences are SGHAT and FQNNGV. Here the CDR3 DNA reads TGTGCCAGCAGGGGGGTGGCGGGAGCTTCGTACAATGAGCAGTTCTTC. Translating it yields CASRGVAGASYNEQFF.

The chain is built from TRBV7-9 and TRBJ1-1, with D possibly matching TRBD1 (5 bases). Trimming took 3 bases from V and 3 from J, leaving 8 bases between them. Germline V CDR1 and CDR2: SEHNR, FQNEAQ (reference sequence). This CDR3 contains 13 residues. The CDR3 region is CASSFRVDTEAFF. The DNA of the CDR3 is TGTGCCAGCAGCTTCAGGGTGGACACTGAAGCTTTCTTT.

This clone was seen at least ten times. The V call is TRBV28, the J call TRBJ2-1; D is unclear. Per germline, CDR1 MDHEN and CDR2 SYDVKM. V was cut by 5 bases and J by 4 bases, with 6 bases left in between. CDR3 size: 12 residues. The CDR3 nucleotides read TGTGCCAGCAGTCGACTGTACAATGAGCAGTTCTTC. This sequence encodes CASSRLYNEQFF.

This clone was counted between two and nine times. The CDR3 region has the DNA TGTGCCAGCAGCTTAGCCCGCCGGAGCACTGAAGCTTTCTTT. The encoded protein is CASSLARRSTEAFF. This rearrangement joins TRBV11-2 to TRBJ1-1; D is undetermined. The CDR3 length is 14 residues. Germline CDR1 is SGHAT and CDR2 is FQNNGV. V dropped 1 base and J dropped 4 bases, with 10 bases sitting between them.

Only a few counts were recorded for this clone. The J gene is TRBJ2-5, the V gene TRBV11-3; TRBD2 is a possible D gene (6 bases). Trimming removed 1 base at V and 14 bases at J, with 17 bases between. The CDR3 length is 13 residues. Germline V gives CDR1 SGHNT, CDR2 YENEEA. The CDR3 nucleotides are TGTGCCAGCAGCTTAGGGGGGGACCGAGACCTTTACTTC. Its translation is CASSLGGDRDLYF. Full variable domain (missing parts from reference TRBV11-3 and TRBJ2-5): EAGVVQSPRYKIIEKKQPVAFWCNPISGHNTLYWYLQNLGQGPELLIRYENEEAVDDSQLPKDRFSAERLKGVDSTLKIQPAELGDSAVYLCASSLGGDRDLYFGPGTRLLVL.

In this sample, this clone turned up once. The chain joins TRBV15 to TRBJ2-7; 7 bases fit TRBD1. The trim removed 5 bases at V and 2 bases at J, leaving 6 bases unmatched. Germline-derived CDR1 and CDR2 are LNHNV and YYDKDF (reference sequence). The CDR3 has 14 residues. In nucleotides, the CDR3 is TGTGCCACCAGCGCGAGACAGGGAGCCTACGAGCAGTACTTC. It specifies CATSARQGAYEQYF. Full variable domain (missing parts from reference TRBV15 and TRBJ2-7): DAMVIQNPRYQVTQFGKPVTLSCSQTLNHNVMYWYQQKSSQAPKLLFHYYDKDFNNEADTPDNFQSRRPNTSFCFLDIRSPGLGDTAMYLCATSARQGAYEQYFGPGTRLTVT.